This TCR beta chain was profiled in a study of T cell responses to AZD1222 COVID-19 vaccine. Study-level results: Just a handful of AZD1222 recipients tested seropositive at baseline. Spike-specific TCR depth and breadth grew after two AZD1222 doses.

Pooling covered second doses at about 4 or about 12 weeks. Clones were sequenced by immunoSEQ multiplex PCR, and TCRdb holds only the in-frame ones, with some missing. The table has around 200,000 clones, 85% to 95% seen once. A note on this clone: Its matching antigen is unknown.

The sequence came from an adult who received the AZD1222 COVID-19 vaccine. The starting material was peripheral blood, obtained 28 days after the second AZD1222 dose.

CDR3 sequence (DNA): TGTGCCAGTAGTATCGGTATGGGGTTAGGTGAAGGAGCTGAAGCTTTCTTT. Encoded protein: CASSIGMGLGEGAEAFF. The rearrangement uses TRBV19 and TRBJ1-1, with D unresolved. The CDR3 runs to 17 residues. Trimming shortened V by 3 bases and J by 6 bases, and 23 bases separated the two germline ends. CDR1 and CDR2 (germline): LNHDA, SQIVND (reference sequence).